The T cell receptor (beta chain) under discussion was sequenced for a study of blood T cell repertoires in COVID-19. Study-level background: Material from acute and convalescent COVID-19 was sourced from the United States, Italy and Spain. T cells, B-cell-depleted T cells, or PBMCs provided the cDNA or gDNA that served as material.

The assay was immunoSEQ multiplex PCR, and TCRdb's table has in-frame clones only and misses some. There are 250,000 to 350,000 clones in the sample; 85% to 90% occur only once, and roughly 2.8% lies in the top ten. During active infection, Seattle patients enrolled and were then monitored through disease. The V end was cut by 4 bases, the J end by 4 bases, with 13 bases between. CDR1 is KGHSH and CDR2 is LQKENI in the germline V gene. The CDR3 totals 14 residues. The sequencing sample was made of peripheral blood. The chain is built from TRBV18 and TRBJ1-1; D gene ambiguous. The sequence came from a woman aged 30 to 39 with COVID-19, enrolled during active disease. CDR3: CASSRSSPGTEAFF. Written as DNA, the CDR3 is TGTGCCAGCTCACGTTCCTCACCGGGCACTGAAGCTTTCTTT.